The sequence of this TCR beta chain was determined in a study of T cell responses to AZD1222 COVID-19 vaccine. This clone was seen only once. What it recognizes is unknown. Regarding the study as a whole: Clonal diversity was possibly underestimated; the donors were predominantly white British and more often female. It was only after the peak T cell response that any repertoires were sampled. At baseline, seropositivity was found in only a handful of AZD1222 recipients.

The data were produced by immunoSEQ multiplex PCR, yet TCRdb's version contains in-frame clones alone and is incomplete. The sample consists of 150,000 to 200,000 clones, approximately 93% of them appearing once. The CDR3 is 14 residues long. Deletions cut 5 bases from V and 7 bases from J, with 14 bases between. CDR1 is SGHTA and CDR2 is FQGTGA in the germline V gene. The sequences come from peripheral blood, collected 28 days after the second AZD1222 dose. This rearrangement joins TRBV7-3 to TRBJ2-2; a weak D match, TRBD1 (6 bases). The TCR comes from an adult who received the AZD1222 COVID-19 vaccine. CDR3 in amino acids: CASSARGTGGELFF. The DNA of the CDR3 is TGTGCCAGCAGCGCCAGGGGAACGGGCGGGGAGCTGTTTTTT.